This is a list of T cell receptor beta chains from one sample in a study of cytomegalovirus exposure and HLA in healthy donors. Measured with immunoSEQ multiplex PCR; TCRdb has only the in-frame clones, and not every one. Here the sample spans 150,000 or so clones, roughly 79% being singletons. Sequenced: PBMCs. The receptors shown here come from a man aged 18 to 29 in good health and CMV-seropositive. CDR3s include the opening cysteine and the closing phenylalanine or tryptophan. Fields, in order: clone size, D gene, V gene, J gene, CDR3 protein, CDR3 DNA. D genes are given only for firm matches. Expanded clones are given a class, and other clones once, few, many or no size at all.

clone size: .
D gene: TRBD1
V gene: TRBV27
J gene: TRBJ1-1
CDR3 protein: CASSRGTGSEAFF
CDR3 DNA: TGTGCCAGCAGCCGGGGGACAGGGTCTGAAGCTTTCTTT

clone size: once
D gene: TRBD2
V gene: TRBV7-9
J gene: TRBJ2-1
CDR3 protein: CASSSLAGGPFVTYNEQFF
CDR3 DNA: TGTGCCAGCAGCTCTCTAGCGGGAGGGCCGTTCGTCACCTACAATGAGCAGTTCTTC

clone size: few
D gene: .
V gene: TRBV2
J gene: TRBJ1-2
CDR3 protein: CASSENFQGSGYTF
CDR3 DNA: TGTGCCAGCAGTGAAAATTTTCAGGGTAGCGGCTACACCTTC

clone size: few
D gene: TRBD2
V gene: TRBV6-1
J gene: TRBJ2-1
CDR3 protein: CASSPSGGGYNEQFF
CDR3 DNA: TGTGCCAGCAGTCCAAGTGGGGGGGGTTACAATGAGCAGTTCTTC

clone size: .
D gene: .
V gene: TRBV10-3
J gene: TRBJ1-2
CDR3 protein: CAISETQQGFFGGYTF
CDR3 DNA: TGTGCCATCAGTGAGACGCAACAGGGTTTCTTCGGGGGCTACACCTTC

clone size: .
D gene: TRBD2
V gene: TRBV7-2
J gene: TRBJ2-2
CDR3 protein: CASSLLAANTGELFF
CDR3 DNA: TGTGCCAGCAGCTTACTAGCGGCGAACACCGGGGAGCTGTTTTTT

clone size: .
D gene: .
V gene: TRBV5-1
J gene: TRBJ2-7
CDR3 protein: CASSPTEVFAYEQYF
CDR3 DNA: TGCGCCAGCAGTCCGACAGAAGTCTTTGCCTACGAGCAGTACTTC

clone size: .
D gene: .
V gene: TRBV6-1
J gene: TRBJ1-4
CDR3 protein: CASSEAPWLDEKLFF
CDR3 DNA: TGTGCCAGCAGTGAAGCTCCGTGGTTAGATGAAAAACTGTTTTTT

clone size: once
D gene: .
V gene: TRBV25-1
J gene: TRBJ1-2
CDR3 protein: CASSDITSGANGYTF
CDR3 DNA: TGTGCCAGCAGTGACATCACCTCAGGGGCAAATGGCTACACCTTC

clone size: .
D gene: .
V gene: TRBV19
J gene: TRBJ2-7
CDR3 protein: CASSMSGAGAADEQYF
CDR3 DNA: TGTGCCAGTAGTATGAGTGGTGCTGGGGCGGCCGACGAGCAGTACTTC

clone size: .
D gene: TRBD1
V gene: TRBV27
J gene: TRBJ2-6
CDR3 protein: CASTSGGQGLSGANVLTF
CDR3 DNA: TGTGCCAGCACCTCGGGGGGACAGGGCCTCTCTGGGGCCAACGTCCTGACTTTC

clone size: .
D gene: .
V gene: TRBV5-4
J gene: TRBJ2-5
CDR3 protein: CASSLVGKETQYF
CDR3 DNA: TGTGCCAGCAGCTTGGTCGGTAAAGAGACCCAGTACTTC

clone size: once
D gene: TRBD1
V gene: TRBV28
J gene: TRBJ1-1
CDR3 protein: CASSLGQGEAFF
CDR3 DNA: TGTGCCAGCAGCCTGGGACAGGGAGAAGCTTTCTTT

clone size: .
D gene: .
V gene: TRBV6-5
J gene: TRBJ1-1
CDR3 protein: CASTKALNTEAFF
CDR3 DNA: TGTGCCAGCACTAAAGCTTTGAACACTGAAGCTTTCTTT

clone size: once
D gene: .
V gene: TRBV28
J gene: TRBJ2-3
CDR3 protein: CASNTYDTQYF
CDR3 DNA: TGTGCCAGCAATACATATGATACGCAGTATTTT

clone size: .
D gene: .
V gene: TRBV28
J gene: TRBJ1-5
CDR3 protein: CASSLTGTLTLYSNQPQHF
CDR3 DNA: TGTGCCAGCAGTTTAACCGGGACTCTCACTCTTTATAGCAATCAGCCCCAGCATTTT